Each of the 15 T cell receptor beta chains below was sequenced from the same sample in a study of T-cell reconstitution after alpha-beta-depleted transplantation in children. A TCRbeta library incorporating unique molecular identifiers was prepared. TCRdb reprocessed the PCR reads via MiXCR and lists one record per CDR3 protein. The table records around 580,000 distinct CDR3 sequences, 23% of them present only once. Sequenced here: PBMCs, mostly from graft donor cells, sampled 360 days after TCRalphabeta/CD19-depleted stem cell transplant. All receptors come from a boy in the first two years of life who had a stem cell transplant for acute myeloid leukemia, so the T cells may come from the graft donor.

The sample holds many counts of this clonotype. This sequence joins TRBV4-3 and TRBJ2-1; D possibly corresponds to TRBD1 (5 bases). There are 13 residues in the CDR3. V lost 4 bases and J 4 bases, leaving 8 bases between the germline ends. CDR1 LGHNA and CDR2 YSLEER come from the germline V gene. This CDR3 is CASSLQVYNEQFF. CDR3 DNA: TGCGCCAGCAGCCTACAGGTTTACAATGAGCAGTTCTTC.

This clonotype has only a few counts. The J gene is TRBJ2-4, the V gene TRBV6-1; D unresolved. The CDR3 covers 15 residues. Germline V gene sequence: CDR1 MNHNS, CDR2 SASEGT. V lost 10 bases and J lost 0, with 16 bases in between. CDR3 sequence (DNA): TGTGCCACTCCGTGGCGTCTATTAGCCAAAAACATTCAGTACTTC. This gives the protein CATPWRLLAKNIQYF.

The V and J genes are TRBV12-3 or TRBV12-4 and TRBJ2-1; 9 bases line up with TRBD2. V lost 5 bases to trimming and J lost 13 bases; unmatched junction nucleotides: 3. This CDR3 spans 11 amino acids. The CDR3 loop is CASSISGSQFF. The CDR3 bases are TGTGCCAGCAGTATTAGCGGGAGCCAGTTCTTC.

Only a few counts were recorded for this clonotype. The V call is TRBV20-1, the J call TRBJ1-5, with D perhaps matching TRBD1 (5 bases). Trimming took off 0 bases at V and 5 bases at J, with 11 bases between the two ends. The germline V gene encodes CDR1 DFQATT and CDR2 SNEGSKA (reference sequence). This CDR3 is 14 amino acids long. The chain's CDR3 is CSARDGGNHQPQHF. CDR3 sequence (DNA): TGCAGTGCTAGAGACGGGGGGAATCATCAGCCCCAGCATTTT.

There are many counts of this clonotype. J is TRBJ2-3 and V is TRBV20-1; possible D gene TRBD1, 5 bases. CDR3 length: 14 amino acids. Per germline, CDR1 DFQATT and CDR2 SNEGSKA (reference sequence). Trimming left V 1 base short and J 4 bases short, with 12 bases between. CDR3 residues: CSARVGPTADTQYF. DNA of the CDR3: TGCAGTGCTAGAGTGGGGCCCACCGCAGATACGCAGTATTTT.

This clonotype was found a few times. The chain recombines TRBV6-1 with TRBJ2-7; D is possibly TRBD2 (7 bases). The V end was cut by 6 bases, the J end by 5 bases, with 17 bases between. CDR1 and CDR2 (germline): MNHNS, SASEGT. The CDR3 consists of 14 residues. CDR3 region: CASRPKGGEDEQYF. CDR3 DNA sequence: TGTGCCAGCAGACCCAAAGGGGGGGAGGACGAGCAGTACTTC.

This clonotype was picked up a small number of times. V and J are TRBV29-1 and TRBJ2-5; no definite D call. CDR3 length: 13 amino acids. The V gene's germline CDR1 is SQVTM and CDR2 ANQGSEA. Trimming took off 6 bases at V and 0 bases at J, with 11 bases between the two ends. The CDR3 reads CSVPSTDQETQYF. The CDR3, as DNA: TGCAGCGTCCCGAGTACAGACCAAGAGACCCAGTACTTC. The full variable domain, completed using reference TRBV29-1 and TRBJ2-5, is SAVISQKPSRDICQRGTSLTIQCQVDSQVTMMFWYRQQPGQSLTLIATANQGSEATYESGFVIDKFPISRPNLTFSTLTVSNMSPEDSSIYLCSVPSTDQETQYFGPGTRLLVL.

The chain uses TRBV7-8 and TRBJ2-3; TRBD2 might be the D (6 bases). Trimming removed 5 bases at V and 2 bases at J, with 17 bases between. Looked up from germline, CDR1 is SGHVS and CDR2 is FQNEAQ. This CDR3 has 16 residues. The CDR3 DNA follows: TGTGCCAGCAGCGCCTCCGGGAGCCGCTCCACAGATACGCAGTATTTT. It is translated as CASSASGSRSTDTQYF.

This clonotype was counted a few times. This chain connects TRBV20-1 to TRBJ2-1; D remains ambiguous. The CDR3 length is 15 residues. The V end was cut by 5 bases, the J end by 4 bases, with 18 bases between. Germline CDR1 and CDR2: DFQATT and SNEGSKA (reference sequence). This CDR3 is CSAPTTTSVYNEQFF. The CDR3 DNA reads as TGCAGTGCTCCCACAACCACATCTGTATACAATGAGCAGTTCTTC.

The CDR3 DNA sequence: TGTGCCAGCAGGCCGTATATGATCGATGAGCAGTTCTTC. This translates into CASRPYMIDEQFF. The chain carries TRBV12-3 or TRBV12-4 and TRBJ2-1, with D unclear. The CDR3 is 13 residues long. The germline V and J ends were trimmed by 6 bases and 8 bases, with 14 bases remaining between them.

V and J are TRBV4-3 and TRBJ2-5; tentatively, D is TRBD2 (5 bases). Germline-derived CDR1 and CDR2 are LGHNA and YSLEER. This CDR3 comprises 15 residues. V shed 0 bases and J shed 5 bases, with 13 bases lying between them. The CDR3 DNA reads TGCGCCAGCAGCCAAGATGAGGGATCGAGGGAGACCCAGTACTTC. Its protein product is CASSQDEGSRETQYF.

Ten or more counts support this clonotype. The V gene is TRBV29-1, the J gene TRBJ1-2; D unclear. From germline, CDR1 is SQVTM and CDR2 ANQGSEA. V dropped 3 bases and J dropped 4 bases, with 9 bases sitting between them. The CDR3 is 12 residues long. The CDR3, as DNA: TGCAGCGTTGACGGGGAATCCTATGGCTACACCTTC. It is translated as CSVDGESYGYTF.

The rearrangement links TRBV7-9 to TRBJ2-5; D may be TRBD2 (6 bases). Germline V gene sequence: CDR1 SEHNR, CDR2 FQNEAQ (reference sequence). With 1 base removed from V and 5 bases from J, the gap between germline ends came to 20 bases. The CDR3 sequence is 17 residues long. The CDR3 nucleotides are TGTGCCAGCAGCTTAGGAGGCGGGTACGGGGGATTGGAGACCCAGTACTTC. Its translation: CASSLGGGYGGLETQYF.

This clonotype came up a few times. The chain joins TRBV6-1 to TRBJ2-5; D may be TRBD1 (5 bases). The CDR3 extends over 13 amino acids. V lost 0 bases to trimming and J lost 4 bases, with 6 bases between them. Germline CDR1 is MNHNS and CDR2 is SASEGT. In DNA, the CDR3 is TGTGCCAGCAGTGAAGCCAGGGTAGAGACCCAGTACTTC. It encodes CASSEARVETQYF.

This CDR3 reads CASSQASNTDTQYF. CDR3 bases: TGCGCCAGCAGCCAAGCTAGTAACACAGATACGCAGTATTTT. This chain uses TRBV4-1 with TRBJ2-3; no clear D gene. CDR1 MGHRA and CDR2 YSYEKL come from the germline V gene. This CDR3 spans 14 amino acids. Trimming shortened V by 1 base and J by 2 bases, and 7 bases separated the two germline ends.